This is a list of T cell receptor beta chains from one sample in a study of blood T cell repertoires in COVID-19. Profiled with immunoSEQ multiplex PCR; TCRdb holds only in-frame clones, not every one. The table shows about 160,000 clones, with 90% occurring only once. Sequenced input: peripheral blood. The origin of the receptors is a man aged 55 to 70 with active or convalescent COVID-19. Each CDR3 is given with its conserved first and last residue. A D gene is named only where the DNA matches it firmly. The listing skips clone size in some rows; elsewhere it reads once, few, many or a size class.

TRBJ1-6 TRBV13 once - 16 CASSRGGKANNSPLHF TGTGCCAGCAGCCGTGGGGGGAAGGCCAATAATTCACCCCTCCACTTT
TRBJ2-7 TRBV7-8 - - 13 CASSFNRVGEQYF TGTGCCAGCAGCTTTAACAGGGTTGGAGAGCAGTACTTC
TRBJ2-3 TRBV6-6 - TRBD2 13 CASSGGPFDTQYF TGTGCCAGTAGCGGGGGGCCGTTCGATACGCAGTATTTT
TRBJ2-1 TRBV7-9 once - 15 CASSLEGFAYNEQFF TGTGCCAGCAGCTTAGAGGGGTTCGCGTACAATGAGCAGTTCTTC
TRBJ2-7 TRBV11-2 - TRBD2 15 CASSPTGTSVGEQYF TGTGCCAGCAGCCCCACCGGGACTAGCGTTGGCGAGCAGTACTTC
TRBJ2-7 TRBV18 - TRBD2 15 CASSPTSGGTYEQYF TGTGCCAGCTCACCGACTAGCGGGGGTACCTACGAGCAGTACTTC
TRBJ2-3 TRBV18 - - 14 CASSPLDKADTQYF TGTGCCAGCTCACCGCTTGACAAAGCAGATACGCAGTATTTT
TRBJ2-3 TRBV7-2 - TRBD2 16 CASSSVRGLAYDTQYF TGTGCCAGCAGCTCGGTTCGCGGACTAGCATACGATACGCAGTATTTT
TRBJ2-5 TRBV7-9 - - 15 CASSLAGRGRETQYF TGTGCCAGCAGCTTAGCGGGCAGGGGCAGGGAGACCCAGTACTTC
TRBJ2-2 TRBV18 - TRBD1 16 CASSRRDRGNTGELFF TGTGCCAGCTCACGACGAGACAGGGGGAACACCGGGGAGCTGTTTTTT
TRBJ1-2 TRBV3-1/TRBV3-2 - TRBD1 15 CASSQEDRVRYGYTF TGTGCCAGCAGCCAAGAAGACAGGGTCCGTTATGGCTACACCTTC
TRBJ1-5 TRBV4-1 - TRBD1 18 CASSQESRTGGRNQPQHF TGCGCCAGCAGCCAAGAATCCCGGACAGGGGGCCGCAATCAGCCCCAGCATTTT
TRBJ2-3 TRBV2 once - 16 CASSEQAIRGTDTQYF TGTGCCAGCAGTGAACAGGCGATTAGAGGCACAGATACGCAGTATTTT
TRBJ1-2 TRBV24-1 - TRBD1 11 CATSSGGSYTF TGTGCCACCAGTTCAGGGGGTAGCTACACCTTC
TRBJ2-1 TRBV5-1 - - 23 CASSLPRGPHLTITLYTYNEQFF TGCGCCAGCAGCTTACCCCGCGGGCCACACCTCACTATCACCTTATATACCTACAATGAGCAGTTCTTC
TRBJ2-2 TRBV19 - TRBD2 16 CASSQTSGRGTGELFF TGTGCCAGTAGCCAAACTAGCGGGAGGGGTACCGGGGAGCTGTTTTTT
TRBJ2-7 TRBV19 once TRBD1 16 CASSPRPGQGVYEQYF TGTGCCAGTAGTCCTCGCCCGGGACAGGGGGTCTACGAGCAGTACTTC
TRBJ1-3 TRBV15 once TRBD1 15 CATSRDQGAGNTIYF TGTGCCACCAGCAGAGATCAGGGGGCTGGAAACACCATATATTTT
TRBJ1-1 TRBV10-2 - TRBD1 14 CASSESGTGTEAFF TGCGCCAGCAGTGAGTCGGGGACAGGGACTGAAGCTTTCTTT
TRBJ2-2 TRBV19 - - 16 CASSIGSGRNTGELFF TGTGCCAGTAGTATCGGGTCCGGGAGGAACACCGGGGAGCTGTTTTTT
TRBJ1-3 TRBV3-1/TRBV3-2 - TRBD1 16 CASSQGQGASGNTIYF TGTGCCAGCAGCCAAGGGCAGGGGGCTTCTGGAAACACCATATATTTT
TRBJ1-5 TRBV7-9 - TRBD1 15 CASSGGTGGIQPQHF TGTGCCAGCAGCGGCGGGACAGGGGGCATTCAGCCCCAGCATTTT
TRBJ1-2 TRBV11-2 - - 14 CASSLGRQANGYTF TGTGCCAGCAGCTTAGGTCGACAAGCCAATGGCTACACCTTC
TRBJ1-4 TRBV10-3 - - 14 CAISESQGKEKLFF TGTGCCATCAGTGAGTCGCAGGGAAAGGAAAAACTGTTTTTT
TRBJ2-7 TRBV18 - - 12 CASSQQTYEQYF TGTGCCAGCTCACAACAGACCTACGAGCAGTACTTC
TRBJ1-5 TRBV19 - TRBD1 17 CASSTLEGTGFNQPQHF TGTGCCAGTAGTACCTTGGAGGGGACAGGGTTCAATCAGCCCCAGCATTTT
TRBJ2-3 TRBV2 - - 12 CASRGPGDTQYF TGTGCCAGCAGGGGGCCCGGGGATACGCAGTATTTT
TRBJ2-6 TRBV10-2 once TRBD1 18 CASSVEDRGSSGANVLTF TGCGCCAGCAGTGTAGAGGACAGGGGTAGCTCTGGGGCCAACGTCCTGACTTTC
TRBJ2-5 TRBV4-1 few TRBD2 15 CASSLTSGRGETQYF TGCGCCAGCAGCCTTACTAGCGGGAGGGGGGAGACCCAGTACTTC
TRBJ2-1 TRBV19 - - 14 CASSTTRGAPEQFF TGTGCCAGTAGTACAACCCGGGGGGCCCCTGAGCAGTTCTTC
TRBJ1-5 TRBV7-8 - TRBD1 17 CASSLRDSLGSNQPQHF TGTGCCAGCAGCTTAAGGGACAGTCTAGGGAGCAATCAGCCCCAGCATTTT
TRBJ1-2 TRBV25-1 - TRBD1 12 CASSGGGRGYTF TGTGCCAGCAGTGGAGGGGGCCGGGGCTACACCTTC
TRBJ1-5 TRBV5-8 - - 15 CASSSSLSGYQPQHF TGTGCCAGCAGCTCGTCCCTCTCGGGATATCAGCCCCAGCATTTT
TRBJ1-5 TRBV2 - - 15 CASSVEQGRNQPQHF TGTGCCAGCAGTGTTGAACAGGGCCGCAATCAGCCCCAGCATTTT
TRBJ2-7 TRBV7-2 - TRBD1 14 CASSQGAGSYEQYF TGTGCCAGCAGCCAGGGGGCGGGGTCCTACGAGCAGTACTTC
TRBJ1-2 TRBV6-5 - - 14 CASSYSAGNYGYTF TGTGCCAGCAGTTACTCCGCGGGTAACTATGGCTACACCTTC
TRBJ1-2 TRBV28 once TRBD1 14 CASSAGGDSYGYTF TGTGCCAGCAGTGCCGGTGGGGACAGCTATGGCTACACCTTC
TRBJ2-7 TRBV3-1/TRBV3-2 - TRBD2 17 CASRRPGLAGGRREQYF TGTGCCAGCAGACGACCGGGACTAGCGGGGGGGAGGCGGGAGCAGTACTTC
TRBJ1-2 TRBV7-2 - - 13 CASSPGVRYGYTF TGTGCCAGCAGCCCGGGGGTACGCTATGGCTACACCTTC
TRBJ2-2 TRBV11-3 - TRBD2 16 CASSLGRGAGTGELFF TGTGCCAGCAGCTTAGGGCGGGGGGCAGGCACCGGGGAGCTGTTTTTT
TRBJ1-2 TRBV18 once - 13 CASLPGTAYGYTF TGTGCCAGCCTACCCGGGACTGCTTATGGCTACACCTTC
TRBJ2-5 TRBV19 - - 13 CASSPGGMETQYF TGTGCCAGTAGTCCTGGCGGGATGGAGACCCAGTACTTC
TRBJ2-3 TRBV2 - TRBD2 18 CASSVLAGGIHSTDTQYF TGTGCCAGCAGCGTACTAGCGGGGGGAATCCATAGCACAGATACGCAGTATTTT
TRBJ1-4 TRBV5-1 - - 14 CASSPGQTNEKLFF TGCGCCAGCAGCCCTGGACAAACTAATGAAAAACTGTTTTTT
TRBJ2-3 TRBV6-6 - TRBD2 14 CASSWGGRTDTQYF TGTGCCAGCAGTTGGGGGGGGAGGACAGATACGCAGTATTTT
TRBJ1-2 TRBV27 - - 13 CASSSGQTYGYTF TGTGCCAGCAGTTCCGGACAGACCTATGGCTACACCTTC
TRBJ1-1 TRBV18 - TRBD1 16 CASSRGTGGAGTEAFF TGTGCCAGCTCACGCGGGACAGGGGGCGCGGGTACTGAAGCTTTCTTT
TRBJ2-5 TRBV14 - TRBD1 16 CASSQGQGVAKGTQYF TGTGCCAGCAGCCAAGGACAGGGGGTTGCAAAAGGGACCCAGTACTTC
TRBJ1-5 TRBV9 - TRBD1 23 CASSPYVLPPGTEKENSNQPQHF TGTGCCAGCAGCCCCTATGTCCTTCCCCCCGGGACAGAAAAGGAAAATAGCAATCAGCCCCAGCATTTT
TRBJ2-2 TRBV7-2 - TRBD2 15 CASSKSGGNTGELFF TGTGCCAGCAGCAAAAGCGGGGGGAACACCGGGGAGCTGTTTTTT
TRBJ1-2 TRBV27 - - 16 CASSLSTGWGVYGYTF TGTGCCAGCAGTTTATCGACCGGGTGGGGCGTCTATGGCTACACCTTC
TRBJ1-2 TRBV6-1 - TRBD1 15 CASSEARGLSYGYTF TGTGCCAGCAGTGAAGCCAGGGGGCTTTCCTATGGCTACACCTTC
TRBJ1-2 TRBV6-4 once - 11 CASRSSDGYTF TGTGCCAGCAGAAGCTCGGATGGCTACACCTTC
TRBJ2-7 TRBV30 once - 13 CAWRGVVSHEQYF TGTGCCTGGAGAGGAGTAGTGTCCCACGAGCAGTACTTC
TRBJ1-2 TRBV7-2 - - 13 CASSPKGAYGYTF TGTGCCAGCAGCCCTAAAGGGGCCTATGGCTACACCTTC
TRBJ1-6 TRBV27 - - 13 CASSLNRVSPLHF TGTGCCAGCAGTTTAAACAGGGTTTCACCCCTCCACTTT
TRBJ1-6 TRBV6-4 - TRBD1 15 CASRRQGSYNSPLHF TGTGCCAGCAGGCGACAGGGGTCCTATAATTCACCCCTCCACTTT
TRBJ2-7 TRBV9 few - 15 CASSLGGSALREQYF TGTGCCAGCAGCCTCGGGGGTAGCGCCCTACGGGAGCAGTACTTC
TRBJ1-1 TRBV21-1 - - 14 CASSKAEGNTEAFF TGTGCCAGCAGCAAAGCTGAGGGAAACACTGAAGCTTTCTTT